The 2 T cell receptor beta chains below were found in one sample sequenced in a study of shared clonotypes between healthy human individuals. The protocol was immunoSEQ multiplex PCR, while the TCRdb copy is restricted to in-frame clones and leaves out a portion. The sample lists roughly 2.2 million clones, 85% to 95% occurring once. Material: naive CD4+ T cells from PBMCs. As for subset: CD45RA+ positively selected. The source is a man aged 18 to 29 in good health. Some clones in this sample may be carry-over from other donors' samples.

As to this clone: Other DNA sequences in this specimen translate into the identical CDR3. V gene TRBV5-4 combines with J gene TRBJ1-5; D is unclear. V shed 2 bases and J shed 0 bases, with 3 bases lying between them. This CDR3 has 13 residues. Germline CDR1 is SGHNT and CDR2 is YYREEE (reference sequence). DNA of the CDR3: TGTGCCAGCAGCTTCGATAGCAATCAGCCCCAGCATTTT. Translation: CASSFDSNQPQHF.

This chain joins TRBV11-1 and TRBJ2-7, with D possibly TRBD2 on 5 matching bases. The CDR3 runs 14 residues. V was cut by 5 bases and J by 0 bases, with 11 bases left in between. Germline V gene sequence: CDR1 SGHAT, CDR2 FQDESV (reference sequence). CDR3: CASSRERYSYEQYF. In DNA, the CDR3 is TGTGCCAGCAGCCGGGAACGGTACTCCTACGAGCAGTACTTC. The full variable domain, its missing parts supplied by reference TRBV11-1 and TRBJ2-7, is EAEVAQSPRYKITEKSQAVAFWCDPISGHATLYWYRQILGQGPELLVQFQDESVVDDSQLPKDRFSAERLKGVDSTLKIQPAELGDSAMYLCASSRERYSYEQYFGPGTRLTVT.